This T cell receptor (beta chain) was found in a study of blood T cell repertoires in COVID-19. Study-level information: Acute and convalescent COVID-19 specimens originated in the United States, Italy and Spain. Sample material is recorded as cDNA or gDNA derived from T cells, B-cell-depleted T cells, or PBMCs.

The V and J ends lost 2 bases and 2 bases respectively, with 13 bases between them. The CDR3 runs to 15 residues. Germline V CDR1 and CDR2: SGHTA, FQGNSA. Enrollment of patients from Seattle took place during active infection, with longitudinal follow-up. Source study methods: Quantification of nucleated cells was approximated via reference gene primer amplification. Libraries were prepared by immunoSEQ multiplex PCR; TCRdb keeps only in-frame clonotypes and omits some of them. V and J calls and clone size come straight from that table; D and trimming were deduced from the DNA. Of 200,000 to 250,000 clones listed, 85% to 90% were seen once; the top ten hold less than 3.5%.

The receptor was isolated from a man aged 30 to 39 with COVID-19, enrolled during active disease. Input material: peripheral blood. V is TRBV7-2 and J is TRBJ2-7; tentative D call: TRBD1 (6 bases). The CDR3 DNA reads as TGTGCCAGCAGCTTATACCCAGGGGAAACCTACGAGCAGTACTTC. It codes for CASSLYPGETYEQYF.